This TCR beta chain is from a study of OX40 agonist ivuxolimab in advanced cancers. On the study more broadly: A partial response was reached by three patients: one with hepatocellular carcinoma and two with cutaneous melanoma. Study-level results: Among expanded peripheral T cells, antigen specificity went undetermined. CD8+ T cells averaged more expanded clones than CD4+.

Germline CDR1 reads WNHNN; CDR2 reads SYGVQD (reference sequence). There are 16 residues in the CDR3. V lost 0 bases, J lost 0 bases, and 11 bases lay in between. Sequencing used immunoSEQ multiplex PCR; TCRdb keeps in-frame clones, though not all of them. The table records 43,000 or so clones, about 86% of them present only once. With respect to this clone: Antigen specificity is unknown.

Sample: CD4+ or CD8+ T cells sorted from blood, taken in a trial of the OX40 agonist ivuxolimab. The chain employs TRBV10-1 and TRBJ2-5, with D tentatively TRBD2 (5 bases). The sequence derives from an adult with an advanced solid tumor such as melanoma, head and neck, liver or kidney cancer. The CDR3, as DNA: TGCGCCAGCAGTGAGTCGGTAGCGTTGAACCAAGAGACCCAGTACTTC. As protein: CASSESVALNQETQYF.